What follows describes a single T cell receptor (beta chain). This specimen belongs to a study of CD8+ T cells in alopecia areata. For the study at large: The share of scalp area affected provided the severity score for treated patients.

Germline V CDR1 and CDR2: SQVTM, ANQGSEA. The CDR3 totals 16 residues. With 0 bases removed from V and 0 bases from J, the gap between germline ends came to 12 bases. RNA was extracted and reverse transcribed into cDNA as the sequencing template. TCRdb's table, derived via immunoSEQ multiplex PCR, lists solely in-frame clones and lacks some. The sample holds some 180,000 clones, approximately 49% seen once. Described treatment: oral pan-JAK inhibitor, 5-10 mg twice daily. Lesional scalp punch biopsies and peripheral blood came from alopecia areata patients. The material sequenced was CD8+ T cells sorted from blood, taken at approximately week 52, from a patient treated with tofacitinib. The clonotype was recovered from a human donor with alopecia areata. The rearrangement links TRBV29-1 to TRBJ2-4, with unresolved D. The CDR3 coding sequence is TGCAGCGTTGAAGATGGAGCAGAGCTAGCCAAAAACATTCAGTACTTC. This codes for CSVEDGAELAKNIQYF.